The 18 T cell receptor beta chains given below trace back to one sample, sequenced in a study of response to subunit inactivated influenza vaccine. TCRdb analysed the RT-PCR reads with MiXCR anew, one entry per CDR3 protein. The table lists about 780,000 distinct CDR3 sequences, about a fifth of them singletons. Sequenced here: PBMCs from blood, sampled 4 to 6 days after vaccination. The receptors here all came from a man aged 50 to 59 who received an inactivated influenza vaccine.

The chain carries TRBV4-3 and TRBJ2-1, with 7 bases matching TRBD2. CDR1 and CDR2 from the germline V gene are LGHNA and YSLEER. CDR3 length equals 14 residues. The J segment lost 13 bases and the V segment lost 4 bases, leaving 13 bases of the junction unmatched. CDR3 DNA sequence: TGCGCCAGCAGCCTCGCTGGGGGGGGAAGCTTTCAGTTCTTC. This sequence encodes CASSLAGGGSFQFF.

Only a few counts were recorded for this clonotype. This rearrangement joins TRBV11-2 to TRBJ2-7, with D possibly being TRBD1 or TRBD2 (9 bases each). Germline lookup yields CDR1 SGHAT and CDR2 FQNNGV. V was pared by 5 bases and J by 2 bases, with 28 bases between. The CDR3 contains 19 residues. The CDR3, as DNA: TGTGCCAGCAGCCCCGGGACAGGGAATCCTAGCGGGAACCCCTACGAGCAGTACTTC. Translating gives CASSPGTGNPSGNPYEQYF.

J is TRBJ2-1 and V is TRBV9, with 8 bases matching TRBD1. Germline loops: CDR1 SGDLS, CDR2 YYNGEE. V lost 0 bases and J lost 4; bases outside the gene matches: 3. This CDR3 has 15 residues. In DNA, the CDR3 is TGTGCCAGCAGCGTAGAGGGACAGGCGTACAATGAGCAGTTCTTC. Its translation: CASSVEGQAYNEQFF.

The sample holds a few counts of this clonotype. The chain carries TRBV29-1 and TRBJ2-5; perhaps TRBD1 as D (5 bases). Germline V gene data show CDR1 as SQVTM and CDR2 as ANQGSEA. Trimming cost V 4 bases and J 5 bases, with 20 bases left between them. There are 15 residues in the CDR3. The DNA for the CDR3 is TGCAGCGTTGTTCTACGTAGGGGCTCCTCGGAGACCCAGTACTTC. Its protein product is CSVVLRRGSSETQYF.

As concerns this clonotype: A read error may explain this, as a much larger clone is one base away. The CDR3 end shows no conserved phenylalanine or tryptophan, and so a read error is likely. The chain links TRBV12-3 or TRBV12-4 to TRBJ2-3, with 11 bases matching TRBD2. V gave up 8 bases and J gave up 4 bases; unmatched junction bases: 11. The CDR3 runs to 16 residues. CDR3 in amino acids: CASGSGRAPSADTQYL. The CDR3 DNA sequence: TGTGCCAGCGGTAGCGGGAGGGCCCCGTCGGCAGATACGCAGTATTTA.

This clonotype was recorded a few times. This chain links TRBV20-1 with TRBJ2-2; a weak D match, TRBD2 (6 bases). V lost 0 bases and J lost 5, with 16 bases in between. The CDR3 length is 16 residues. Germline V gives CDR1 DFQATT, CDR2 SNEGSKA (reference sequence). The CDR3 DNA follows: TGCAGTGCTAGAGATCTTCGGGAGCAGGTTACCGGGGAGCTGTTTTTT. This codes for CSARDLREQVTGELFF.

Only a few counts were recorded for this clonotype. The chain employs TRBV7-3 and TRBJ2-3, with a possible D match to TRBD1 (6 bases). The V gene's germline CDR1 is SGHTA and CDR2 FQGTGA. Deletions cut 4 bases from V and 3 bases from J, with 14 bases between. The CDR3 contains 15 residues. The CDR3 sequence: CASSYGFQGTDTQYF. The CDR3 DNA reads TGTGCCAGCAGCTACGGGTTCCAGGGGACAGATACGCAGTATTTT.

This clonotype was counted only a few times. This chain uses TRBV25-1 with TRBJ2-7; D remains unclear. The CDR3 runs to 16 residues. The germline V gene has CDR1 MGHDK and CDR2 SYGVNS. The V gene lost 1 base and the J gene lost 0 bases, with 13 bases spanning the gap. The CDR3 is CASSESWPKGSYEQYF. The CDR3 coding sequence is TGTGCCAGCAGTGAATCGTGGCCGAAGGGCTCCTACGAGCAGTACTTC.

The chain employs TRBV7-9 and TRBJ1-1; TRBD1 aligns across 7 bases. This CDR3 spans 14 amino acids. Germline CDR1 is SEHNR and CDR2 is FQNEAQ (reference sequence). V was pared by 5 bases and J by 0 bases, with 3 bases of the junction left unmatched. Here the CDR3 DNA reads TGTGCCAGCAGCACGGGACAGTTGAACACTGAAGCTTTCTTT. Its protein product is CASSTGQLNTEAFF.

The gene calls are TRBV7-9 and TRBJ2-1; no clear D. The CDR3 is 14 amino acids. CDR1 is SEHNR, CDR2 FQNEAQ, per germline (reference sequence). Deletions cut 0 bases from V and 8 bases from J, with 11 bases between. The CDR3 DNA reads TGTGCCAGCAGCTTAGCGCGGAAGGGCCATGAGCAGTTCTTC. It yields the protein CASSLARKGHEQFF.

A few counts support this clonotype. The chain recombines TRBV6-1 with TRBJ2-2; D not certain. The CDR3 sequence is 12 residues long. V was shortened by 6 bases and J by 7 bases, with 9 bases between the two germline ends. The germline V gene has CDR1 MNHNS and CDR2 SASEGT. The CDR3 loop reads CASRPPSGELFF. The CDR3 bases are TGTGCCAGCAGGCCGCCCAGCGGGGAGCTGTTTTTT.

The V call is TRBV20-1, the J call TRBJ2-2, with 8 bases fitting TRBD2. This CDR3 is built from 14 residues. From germline, CDR1 is DFQATT and CDR2 SNEGSKA (reference sequence). The V gene end was trimmed by 3 bases and the J gene end by 4 bases; junction bases not matched to a gene: 4. DNA for the CDR3: TGCAGTGCTAGGGGAGCGGGAGCCACCGGGGAGCTGTTTTTT. It yields the protein CSARGAGATGELFF.

J is TRBJ2-1 and V is TRBV20-1; a possible D gene is TRBD1 (6 bases). CDR1 and CDR2 (germline): DFQATT, SNEGSKA (reference sequence). The CDR3 sequence is 11 residues long. The CDR3 reads CSPYRVSEQFF. CDR3 nucleotides: TGCAGCCCTTACAGGGTTTCGGAGCAGTTCTTC.

The rearrangement joins TRBV20-1 to TRBJ2-1, with TRBD2 identical over 13 bases. J gave up 8 bases and V 5 bases, and 12 bases lay outside the gene matches. The CDR3 is made up of 16 amino acids. Germline CDR1 DFQATT, CDR2 SNEGSKA (reference sequence). The CDR3: CSAQKWTSGSGDEQFF. DNA for the CDR3: TGCAGTGCTCAAAAGTGGACTAGCGGGAGTGGGGATGAGCAGTTCTTC.

This clonotype was seen only a few times. The V and J genes are TRBV5-1 and TRBJ1-4, with TRBD1 matching 7 bases. The CDR3 sequence is 15 residues long. V shed 4 bases, J shed 4 bases, and the junction held 7 bases outside the gene matches. Per the germline V gene, CDR1 is SGHRS and CDR2 is YFSETQ. CDR3: CASSPGDSLNEKLFF. The CDR3 DNA reads as TGCGCCAGCAGCCCTGGGGACAGCCTTAATGAAAAACTGTTTTTT.

The rearrangement links TRBV20-1 to TRBJ1-4; D is possibly TRBD1 (6 bases). From germline, CDR1 is DFQATT and CDR2 SNEGSKA (reference sequence). The CDR3 has 14 amino acids. V was trimmed by 6 bases and J by 2 bases, leaving 13 bases between them. The CDR3 reads CSAQTGATNEKLFF. The CDR3 nucleotides are TGCAGTGCCCAAACGGGGGCCACTAATGAAAAACTGTTTTTT.

The rearrangement links TRBV6-2 or TRBV6-3 to TRBJ2-7, with D possibly TRBD2 on 5 matching bases. The CDR3 covers 14 residues. V lost 3 bases and J 7 bases, leaving 16 bases between the germline ends. Germline values: CDR1 MNHEY, CDR2 SVGEGT. The CDR3: CASSYKDFRSEQYF. The CDR3 bases are TGTGCCAGCAGTTATAAGGACTTCAGGTCGGAGCAGTACTTC.

V is TRBV7-3 and J is TRBJ2-1; 7 positions agree with TRBD1. V dropped 4 bases and J dropped 10; count of bases not matched to a gene: 4. Germline-derived CDR1 and CDR2 are SGHTA and FQGTGA. The CDR3 spans 12 residues. The CDR3 spells CASSSADREQFF. CDR3 bases: TGTGCCAGCAGCTCAGCGGACAGGGAGCAGTTCTTC.